A single sample is the source of the 28 T cell receptor beta chains below, sequenced in a study of blood T cell repertoires in COVID-19. The protocol was immunoSEQ multiplex PCR, while the TCRdb copy is restricted to in-frame clones and leaves out a portion. The sample has some 100,000 clones, over 75% seen once. Sequenced sample: peripheral blood. These receptors were collected from a woman aged 60-75 years with acute or convalescent COVID-19.

This clone was picked up one time. The rearrangement uses TRBV7-9 and TRBJ2-2; D ambiguous. Trimming left V 4 bases short and J 2 bases short, with 14 bases between. Germline V CDR1 and CDR2: SEHNR, FQNEAQ (reference sequence). This CDR3 contains 16 residues. As DNA, the CDR3 is TGTGCCAGCAGCTCGTCCCCCGACAAAAACACCGGGGAGCTGTTTTTT. This translates into CASSSSPDKNTGELFF.

The rearrangement joins TRBV5-5 to TRBJ2-5, with 7 nucleotides matching TRBD2. Trimming removed 3 bases from V and 4 bases from J; junction bases left unmatched: 9. This CDR3 region has 15 residues. Germline V CDR1 and CDR2: SGHKS, YYEKEE (reference sequence). Here the CDR3 reads CASSWSPWEGETQYF. The CDR3 DNA reads TGTGCCAGCAGCTGGTCCCCGTGGGAGGGAGAGACCCAGTACTTC.

This rearrangement joins TRBV28 to TRBJ2-1, with 7 positions matching TRBD1. Germline V gene lookup returns CDR1 MDHEN and CDR2 SYDVKM. V shed 6 bases and J 3 bases; nucleotides not matched to a gene: 11. The CDR3 is made up of 16 amino acids. This chain's CDR3 is CASRRQGPPYYNEQFF. Here the CDR3 DNA reads TGTGCCAGCAGGCGACAGGGCCCCCCTTACTACAATGAGCAGTTCTTC.

As concerns this clone: The same CDR3 also results from other DNA sequences found in this sample. The CDR3 sequence is CASSIGQASNQPQHF. The CDR3, as DNA: TGTGCCAGTAGTATAGGACAGGCCTCCAATCAGCCCCAGCATTTT. J is TRBJ1-5 and V is TRBV19; possibly TRBD1 for D (6 bases). The CDR3 sequence is 15 residues long. The germline gives CDR1 LNHDA, CDR2 SQIVND (reference sequence). Trimming pared 1 base from V and 3 bases from J, leaving 10 bases between.

This clone was counted once. The chain links TRBV2 to TRBJ1-4; 9 bases line up with TRBD1. Germline CDR1 and CDR2: SNHLY and FYNNEI. V shed 7 bases and J 5 bases; nucleotides not matched to a gene: 5. The CDR3 runs to 14 residues. The CDR3 loop is CASNPGTGNEKLFF. In DNA form, the CDR3 reads TGTGCCAGCAACCCGGGGACAGGGAATGAAAAACTGTTTTTT. Full variable domain (outside the CDR3, taken from reference TRBV2 and TRBJ1-4): EPEVTQTPSHQVTQMGQEVILRCVPISNHLYFYWYRQILGQKVEFLVSFYNNEISEKSEIFDDQFSVERPDGSNFTLKIRSTKLEDSAMYFCASNPGTGNEKLFFGSGTQLSVL.

The DNA of the CDR3 is TGTGCCAGCAGCCACAGGGGAATGAACTATGGCTACACCTTC. This translates into CASSHRGMNYGYTF. The chain carries TRBV3-1 (or the pseudogene TRBV3-2) and TRBJ1-2; weak D call: TRBD1 (6 bases). The V gene's germline CDR1 is LGHDT and CDR2 YNNKEL (reference sequence). With 3 bases removed from V and 2 bases from J, the gap between germline ends came to 10 bases. The CDR3 runs to 14 residues.

This clone occurred a few times. J is TRBJ1-5 and V is TRBV5-8, with a tentative D call TRBD1 (5 bases). The CDR3 has 15 amino acids. Germline lookup yields CDR1 SGHTS and CDR2 YDEGEE. V lost 5 bases and J 0 bases, leaving 12 bases between the germline ends. The CDR3 DNA sequence: TGTGCCAGCAGTAGGTCGGGGGTTAGCAATCAGCCCCAGCATTTT. The encoded protein is CASSRSGVSNQPQHF.

In its sample, this clone was seen once. The chain combines TRBV2 with TRBJ1-4, with D hard to call. The CDR3 is made up of 15 amino acids. CDR1 and CDR2 from the germline V gene are SNHLY and FYNNEI. The V end was cut by 1 base, the J end by 4 bases, with 10 bases between. CDR3 coding DNA: TGTGCCAGCAGTGAAGGCGGGGTTAGTAATGAAAAACTGTTTTTT. This codes for CASSEGGVSNEKLFF.

The table lists this clone with a few counts. The genes are TRBV27 and TRBJ1-1, with D perhaps matching TRBD1 (5 bases). The CDR3 spans 16 residues. Trimming stripped 6 bases from V and 1 base from J, with 18 bases between. CDR1 is MNHEY, CDR2 SMNVEV, per germline (reference sequence). CDR3 amino acids: CASRAPTVLPNTEAFF. The CDR3 nucleotides are TGTGCCAGCAGGGCTCCGACAGTTTTGCCGAACACTGAAGCTTTCTTT.

This CDR3 is CASNPTGSNGYGYTF. DNA for the CDR3: TGTGCCAGCAACCCCACAGGGTCGAACGGCTATGGCTACACCTTC. This rearrangement joins TRBV5-5 to TRBJ1-2; maybe TRBD1 (6 bases). V was cut by 6 bases and J by 4 bases, with 19 bases left in between. Germline V gives CDR1 SGHKS, CDR2 YYEKEE (reference sequence). This CDR3 is built from 15 residues.

This chain joins TRBV6-5 and TRBJ1-6, with D hard to call. V was clipped by 4 bases and J by 7 bases, with 5 bases between them. CDR1 and CDR2 from the germline V gene are MNHEY and SVGAGI. This CDR3 comprises 12 residues. CDR3 in DNA: TGTGCCAGCAGTTTTGAGAATTCACCCCTCCACTTT. Amino acids: CASSFENSPLHF.

The V and J genes are TRBV6-6 and TRBJ1-4; 7 bases are a match to TRBD1. V lost 6 bases to trimming and J lost 7 bases; unmatched junction nucleotides: 5. The CDR3 has 13 amino acids. Germline CDR1 MNHNY, CDR2 SVGAGI (reference sequence). The CDR3 DNA follows: TGTGCCAGCAGACACCGGGACAGTGAAAAACTGTTTTTT. Residues: CASRHRDSEKLFF.

This chain connects TRBV2 to TRBJ1-2; 9 positions match TRBD1. Trimming cost V 5 bases and J 4 bases; bases outside gene matches: 5. The CDR3 runs to 14 residues. CDR1 is SNHLY, CDR2 FYNNEI, per germline. CDR3 nucleotide sequence: TGTGCCAGCAGTCCTCAGACAGGGGGCTATGGCTACACCTTC. This sequence encodes CASSPQTGGYGYTF.

The gene calls are TRBV5-1 and TRBJ2-3; TRBD2 agrees at 8 bases. Germline-derived CDR1 and CDR2 are SGHRS and YFSETQ. This CDR3 comprises 13 residues. The ends lost 1 base at V and 7 bases at J; junction bases unmatched: 2. Written as DNA, the CDR3 is TGCGCCAGCAGCTTGAGGACTAGCAATACGCAGTATTTT. Translated: CASSLRTSNTQYF.

V gene TRBV29-1 combines with J gene TRBJ1-1; D gene uncertain. V lost 4 bases and J lost 0, with 15 bases in between. The germline gives CDR1 SQVTM, CDR2 ANQGSEA. The CDR3 length is 15 residues. Written as DNA, the CDR3 is TGCAGCGTTGTGGCGGCAGAGCTTATGAACACTGAAGCTTTCTTT. Translated: CSVVAAELMNTEAFF. The full variable domain, its missing parts supplied by reference TRBV29-1 and TRBJ1-1, is SAVISQKPSRDICQRGTSLTIQCQVDSQVTMMFWYRQQPGQSLTLIATANQGSEATYESGFVIDKFPISRPNLTFSTLTVSNMSPEDSSIYLCSVVAAELMNTEAFFGQGTRLTVV.

Only one count was recorded for this clone. The J gene is TRBJ1-4, the V gene TRBV18, with TRBD1 matching 7 bases. The CDR3 extends over 15 amino acids. Looked up from germline, CDR1 is KGHSH and CDR2 is LQKENI. Trimming cost V 3 bases and J 8 bases; bases outside gene matches: 9. CDR3 loop: CASSPRRGQEEKLFF. The CDR3 DNA is TGTGCCAGCTCACCCCGCCGAGGACAGGAGGAAAAACTGTTTTTT.

CDR3 in amino acids: CATSDGRQETQYF. CDR3 in DNA: TGTGCCACCAGTGATGGCAGGCAAGAGACCCAGTACTTC. The chain employs TRBV24-1 and TRBJ2-5; D not certain. CDR1 KGHDR and CDR2 SFDVKD come from the germline V gene. V lost 3 bases, J lost 2 bases, and 6 bases lay in between. There are 13 residues in the CDR3.

The chain is built from TRBV15 and TRBJ2-3; the D gene is possibly TRBD1 (5 bases). The V end was cut by 0 bases, the J end by 8 bases, with 15 bases between. This CDR3 region has 15 residues. CDR1 and CDR2 from the germline V gene are LNHNV and YYDKDF (reference sequence). CDR3 coding DNA: TGTGCCACCAGCAGAGACTTGGGGCCCGCAGGTACGCAGTATTTT. The encoded protein is CATSRDLGPAGTQYF.

The table lists this clone with a few counts. The chain employs TRBV5-1 and TRBJ1-2, with D perhaps matching TRBD1 (5 bases). Trimming left V 4 bases short and J 2 bases short, with 18 bases between. Germline V CDR1 and CDR2: SGHRS, YFSETQ. The CDR3 has 16 residues. The CDR3 bases are TGCGCCAGCAGCCCGCGAGTAGGAGCAGGGAACTATGGCTACACCTTC. This translates into CASSPRVGAGNYGYTF.

The rearrangement uses TRBV5-1 and TRBJ2-1; 12 bases map to TRBD2. The V gene's germline CDR1 is SGHRS and CDR2 YFSETQ. V shed 2 bases, J shed 4 bases, and the junction held 4 bases outside the gene matches. The CDR3 runs to 16 residues. CDR3: CASSFWTSGMYNEQFF. The CDR3 DNA sequence: TGCGCCAGCAGCTTCTGGACTAGCGGGATGTACAATGAGCAGTTCTTC.

The chain has TRBV12-3 or TRBV12-4 and TRBJ1-2; D is unclear. The length of the CDR3 is 12 residues. V lost 6 bases and J lost 7, with 12 bases in between. The CDR3 sequence is CASRAGPSGYTF. CDR3 sequence (DNA): TGTGCCAGCAGGGCGGGTCCATCTGGCTACACCTTC.

This sequence joins TRBV19 and TRBJ1-4; 7 bases match TRBD1. The CDR3 is made up of 13 amino acids. V dropped 4 bases and J dropped 10; count of bases not matched to a gene: 6. From germline, CDR1 is LNHDA and CDR2 SQIVND (reference sequence). CDR3 sequence reads: CASSTGTAGKLFF. In nucleotides, the CDR3 is TGTGCCAGTAGTACCGGGACAGCGGGAAAACTGTTTTTT.

This clone showed up just a few times. The chain has TRBV5-1 and TRBJ2-1; 8 bases align to TRBD2. The ends lost 2 bases at V and 0 bases at J; junction bases unmatched: 4. Germline values: CDR1 SGHRS, CDR2 YFSETQ. The CDR3 length is 16 residues. The CDR3 coding sequence is TGCGCCAGCAGCTTAGGTCTAGCGGGCTCCTACAATGAGCAGTTCTTC. Protein sequence: CASSLGLAGSYNEQFF. Full variable domain (remainder filled in from reference TRBV5-1 and TRBJ2-1): KAGVTQTPRYLIKTRGQQVTLSCSPISGHRSVSWYQQTPGQGLQFLFEYFSETQRNKGNFPGRFSGRQFSNSRSEMNVSTLELGDSALYLCASSLGLAGSYNEQFFGPGTRLTVL.

The chain is built from TRBV19 and TRBJ1-2; no clear D. Germline values: CDR1 LNHDA, CDR2 SQIVND (reference sequence). This CDR3 contains 12 residues. Deletions cut 3 bases from V and 8 bases from J, with 10 bases between. The CDR3 loop is CASSIFAEGYTF. CDR3 coding DNA: TGTGCCAGTAGTATCTTCGCTGAGGGCTACACCTTC. The variable domain in full, with the rest retrieved from reference TRBV19 and TRBJ1-2, is DGGITQSPKYLFRKEGQNVTLSCEQNLNHDAMYWYRQDPGQGLRLIYYSQIVNDFQKGDIAEGYSVSREKKESFPLTVTSAQKNPTAFYLCASSIFAEGYTFGSGTRLTVV.

The CDR3 coding sequence is TGCGCCAGCAGCTTGTACAGGGATGGCGGGGAGCTGTTTTTT. Its protein is CASSLYRDGGELFF. The chain is built from TRBV5-1 and TRBJ2-2; a weak D match, TRBD1 (6 bases). The CDR3 runs to 14 residues. With 1 base removed from V and 7 bases from J, the gap between germline ends came to 11 bases. Germline CDR1 is SGHRS and CDR2 is YFSETQ.

V is TRBV7-8 and J is TRBJ1-2; 7 nucleotides agree with TRBD1. J lost 3 bases, V lost 5 bases, and 9 bases had no gene match. The germline CDR1 and CDR2 sequences are SGHVS and FQNEAQ. This CDR3 has 15 residues. DNA of the CDR3: TGTGCCAGCAGCCGGGACAGCCCTACCCACTATGGCTACACCTTC. Amino acids: CASSRDSPTHYGYTF.

As for this clone: One end of the junction varies from germline; a read error may be responsible. The chain uses TRBV10-1 and TRBJ2-7; TRBD2 agrees at 7 bases. CDR1 WNHNN and CDR2 SYGVQD come from the germline V gene (reference sequence). The CDR3 runs 13 residues. The CDR3 DNA reads TGCGCCAGCAGTGAGTCAAGGGACTACGCGCAGTACTTC. As protein: CASSESRDYAQYF.

The chain has TRBV5-4 and TRBJ2-2; D might be TRBD2 (7 bases). The CDR3 runs 17 residues. V gave up 4 bases and J gave up 7 bases, with 23 bases separating them. Germline V gene sequence: CDR1 SGHNT, CDR2 YYREEE (reference sequence). The CDR3 spells CASSQGRGRARSGELFF. The CDR3 bases are TGTGCCAGCAGCCAGGGGAGGGGGAGGGCCAGAAGCGGGGAGCTGTTTTTT.